This passage covers 10 T cell receptor beta chains from one sample sequenced in a study of T cells in Graves' hyperthyroidism and ophthalmopathy. Researchers took RNA transcripts and amplified the TCR beta CDR3 regions from them. The TCR CDR3 was amplified in a first-round RT-PCR using the HTBI primer set. TCRdb re-derived calls from the multiplex PCR reads in MiXCR, one entry per CDR3 protein. The repertoire has 300,000 to 450,000 distinct CDR3 sequences, roughly 25% of them found once; the top ten carry less than 85%. What was sequenced was blood. The receptor source for this set is a man between 50 and 59 years old with Graves' hyperthyroidism.

This clonotype was counted a few times. The V gene is TRBV28, the J gene TRBJ2-6; weak D call: TRBD1 (6 bases). From germline, CDR1 is MDHEN and CDR2 SYDVKM. The V end was cut by 4 bases, the J end by 5 bases, with 15 bases between. The CDR3 sequence is 16 residues long. CDR3 sequence (DNA): TGTGCCAGCAGTTCTGGCAGGGGAGCCTGGGCCAACGTCCTGACTTTC. It is translated as CASSSGRGAWANVLTF.

V and J are TRBV5-1 and TRBJ2-7, with TRBD1 matching over 8 bases. The germline V gene encodes CDR1 SGHRS and CDR2 YFSETQ. CDR3 length: 16 residues. V was clipped by 0 bases and J by 2 bases; unmatched bases: 7. The CDR3 coding sequence is TGCGCCAGCAGCTTGGACGGGACAGGAGCTCCCTACGAGCAGTACTTC. Its translation: CASSLDGTGAPYEQYF.

At least ten counts were recorded for this clonotype. The V call is TRBV6-1, the J call TRBJ2-1; 8 bases map to TRBD1. Germline V gives CDR1 MNHNS, CDR2 SASEGT. The J segment lost 9 bases and the V segment lost 4 bases, leaving 11 bases of the junction unmatched. The CDR3 contains 15 residues. This CDR3 is CASSVKLDRVAEQFF. The DNA for the CDR3 is TGTGCCAGCAGTGTAAAGCTGGACAGGGTGGCTGAGCAGTTCTTC.

This clonotype was observed a few times. The chain uses TRBV12-3 or TRBV12-4 and TRBJ2-1; 10 nucleotides line up with TRBD2. This CDR3 region has 15 residues. V lost 5 bases to trimming and J lost 10 bases; unmatched junction nucleotides: 11. CDR3: CASSQAGGPILEQFF. CDR3 coding DNA: TGTGCCAGCAGTCAAGCGGGAGGGCCTATCCTAGAGCAGTTCTTC.

This clonotype turned up a few times. The rearrangement joins TRBV7-9 to TRBJ2-1; 9 nucleotides match TRBD2. The germline V gene encodes CDR1 SEHNR and CDR2 FQNEAQ (reference sequence). J lost 3 bases, V lost 3 bases, and 3 bases had no gene match. The CDR3 has 15 residues. Here the CDR3 DNA reads TGTGCCAGCAGCTTGACTAGCGGATTCTACAATGAGCAGTTCTTC. Its protein product is CASSLTSGFYNEQFF. The full variable domain, its missing parts supplied by reference TRBV7-9 and TRBJ2-1, is DTGVSQNPRHKITKRGQNVTFRCDPISEHNRLYWYRQTLGQGPEFLTYFQNEAQLEKSRLLSDRFSAERPKGSFSTLEIQRTEQGDSAMYLCASSLTSGFYNEQFFGPGTRLTVL.

This clonotype was recorded a few times. The chain has TRBV10-2 and TRBJ2-7; D is uncertain. Germline values: CDR1 WSHSY, CDR2 SAAADI. Trimming stripped 2 bases from V and 5 bases from J, with 13 bases between. CDR3 length: 14 amino acids. CDR3 region: CASSERQGKDEQYF. The CDR3 nucleotides read TGCGCCAGCAGTGAGCGGCAAGGGAAGGACGAGCAGTACTTC.

The chain uses TRBV24-1 and TRBJ1-5; D is possibly TRBD1 (6 bases). The CDR3 consists of 13 residues. V lost 4 bases to trimming and J lost 5 bases, with 8 bases between them. CDR1 is KGHDR and CDR2 is SFDVKD in the germline V gene. The CDR3 DNA sequence: TGTGCCACCAGTGACAGGGGTTATCAGCCCCAGCATTTT. Amino acid sequence: CATSDRGYQPQHF.

The gene calls are TRBV5-6 and TRBJ1-1; no definite D call. The V gene's germline CDR1 is SGHDT and CDR2 YYEEEE. Trimming stripped 4 bases from V and 6 bases from J, with 16 bases between. The CDR3 totals 14 residues. The CDR3 DNA sequence: TGTGCCAGCAGCATGGGAGGACCGGGGTCTGAAGCTTTCTTT. Translation gives CASSMGGPGSEAFF.

This clonotype was detected only once. The J gene is TRBJ1-2, the V gene TRBV7-9, with D possibly being TRBD1 (6 bases). Trimming took off 3 bases at V and 8 bases at J, with 16 bases between the two ends. The CDR3 runs to 14 residues. CDR1 is SEHNR and CDR2 is FQNEAQ in the germline V gene (reference sequence). The CDR3 sequence: CASSLETGIRGYTF. For the CDR3, the DNA is TGTGCCAGCAGCTTGGAAACAGGGATAAGAGGCTACACCTTC.

The CDR3 coding sequence is TGTGCCAGCAGCTTAATCCAGGGCGCTGGGGCCAACGTCCTGACTTTC. This encodes CASSLIQGAGANVLTF. V and J are TRBV7-9 and TRBJ2-6; tentative D call: TRBD1 (5 bases). Trimming pared 2 bases from V and 2 bases from J, leaving 10 bases between. Germline loops: CDR1 SEHNR, CDR2 FQNEAQ (reference sequence). There are 16 residues in the CDR3. The complete variable domain, with remaining parts taken from reference TRBV7-9 and TRBJ2-6, reads DTGVSQNPRHKITKRGQNVTFRCDPISEHNRLYWYRQTLGQGPEFLTYFQNEAQLEKSRLLSDRFSAERPKGSFSTLEIQRTEQGDSAMYLCASSLIQGAGANVLTFGAGSRLTVL.